This T cell receptor (beta chain) was sequenced for a study of blood T cell repertoires in COVID-19. TCRdb keeps only in-frame clones here, not all; method: immunoSEQ multiplex PCR. The profile shows 250,000 to 300,000 clones, around 90% of them singletons. Concerning this clone itself: A junction end diverges from the germline sequence, so it may reflect a read error. This same CDR3 is encoded by further DNA sequences in the sample.

Adults between roughly 18 and 90 years of age took part from 20 to 25 US areas. Looked up from germline, CDR1 is SQVTM and CDR2 is ANQGSEA. This CDR3 has 17 residues. The TCR was taken from a woman in her twenties or thirties who had recovered from COVID-19. J is TRBJ2-7 and V is TRBV29-1; tentatively, D is TRBD2 (6 bases). Sequenced input: PBMCs or T cells enriched from blood (not recorded which). The CDR3 nucleotides read TGCAGCGTGGCGACATCACCTAGCGCTCCGCTATCCTACGAGCAGTATTTC. Protein sequence: CSVATSPSAPLSYEQYF.